This note documents a single T cell receptor (beta chain) sequence. This sample is part of a study of blood T cell repertoires in COVID-19. Study overall: The samples span acute and convalescent COVID-19 from the United States, Italy and Spain. The cDNA or gDNA used as material had been derived from T cells, B-cell-depleted T cells, or PBMCs.

In the original analysis: Counts of nucleated cells, estimated from reference gene primer amplification, were obtained. The assay was immunoSEQ multiplex PCR, and TCRdb's table has in-frame clones only and misses some. V, J and clone size are taken as reported in that table, and D and trimming were inferred from the DNA itself. The data contain around 64,000 clones, roughly 84% of them seen just once; the ten biggest clones take up 11%. The CDR3 totals 13 residues. CDR1 MDHEN and CDR2 SYDVKM come from the germline V gene. Trimming cost V 2 bases and J 11 bases; bases outside gene matches: 7. The specimen was peripheral blood. The TCR originated in a woman under 30 with acute or convalescent COVID-19. The V call is TRBV28, the J call TRBJ1-1; 8 bases agree with TRBD1. The CDR3 region has the DNA TGTGCCAGCAGTTTAATTTTCAGGGGGCTGGCTTTCTTT. Amino acids: CASSLIFRGLAFF.